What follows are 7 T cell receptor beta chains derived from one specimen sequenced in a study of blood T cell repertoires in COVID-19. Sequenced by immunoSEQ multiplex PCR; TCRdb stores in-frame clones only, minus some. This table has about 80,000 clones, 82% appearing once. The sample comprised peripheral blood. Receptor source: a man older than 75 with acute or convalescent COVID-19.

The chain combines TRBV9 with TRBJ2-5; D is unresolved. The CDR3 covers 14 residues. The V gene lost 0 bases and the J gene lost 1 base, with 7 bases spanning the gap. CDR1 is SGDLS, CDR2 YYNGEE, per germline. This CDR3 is CASSVVPGQETQYF. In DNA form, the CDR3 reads TGTGCCAGCAGCGTAGTCCCAGGCCAAGAGACCCAGTACTTC. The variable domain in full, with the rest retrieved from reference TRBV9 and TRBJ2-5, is DSGVTQTPKHLITATGQRVTLRCSPRSGDLSVYWYQQSLDQGLQFLIQYYNGEERAKGNILERFSAQQFPDLHSELNLSSLELGDSALYFCASSVVPGQETQYFGPGTRLLVL.

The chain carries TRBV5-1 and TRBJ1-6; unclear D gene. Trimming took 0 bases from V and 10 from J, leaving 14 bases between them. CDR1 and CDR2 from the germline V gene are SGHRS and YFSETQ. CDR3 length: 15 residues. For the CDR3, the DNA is TGCGCCAGCAGCTTGGCAGTCGGGTCCCCCTCACCCCTCCACTTT. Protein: CASSLAVGSPSPLHF. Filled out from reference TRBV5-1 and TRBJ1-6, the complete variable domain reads KAGVTQTPRYLIKTRGQQVTLSCSPISGHRSVSWYQQTPGQGLQFLFEYFSETQRNKGNFPGRFSGRQFSNSRSEMNVSTLELGDSALYLCASSLAVGSPSPLHFGNGTRLTVT.

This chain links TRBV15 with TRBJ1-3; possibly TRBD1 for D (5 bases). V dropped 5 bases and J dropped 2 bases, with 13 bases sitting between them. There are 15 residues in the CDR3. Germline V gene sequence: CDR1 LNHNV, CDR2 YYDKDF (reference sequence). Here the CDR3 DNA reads TGTGCCACCAGCTCCAGGGCTATGCCTGGAAACACCATATATTTT. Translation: CATSSRAMPGNTIYF.

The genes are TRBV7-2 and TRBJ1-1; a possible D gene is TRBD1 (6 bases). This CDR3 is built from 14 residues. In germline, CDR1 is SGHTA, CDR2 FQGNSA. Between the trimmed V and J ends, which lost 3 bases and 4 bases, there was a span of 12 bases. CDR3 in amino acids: CASSLQGTITEAFF. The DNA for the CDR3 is TGTGCCAGCAGCTTGCAGGGGACAATCACTGAAGCTTTCTTT. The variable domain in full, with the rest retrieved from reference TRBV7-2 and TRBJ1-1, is GAGVSQSPSNKVTEKGKDVELRCDPISGHTALYWYRQSLGQGLEFLIYFQGNSAPDKSGLPSDRFSAERTGGSVSTLTIQRTQQEDSAVYLCASSLQGTITEAFFGQGTRLTVV.

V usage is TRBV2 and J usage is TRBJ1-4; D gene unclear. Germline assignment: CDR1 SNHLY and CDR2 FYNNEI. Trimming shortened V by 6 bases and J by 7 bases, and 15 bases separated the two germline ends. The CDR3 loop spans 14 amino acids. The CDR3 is CASRRADLGEKLFF. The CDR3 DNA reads TGTGCCAGCAGGAGGGCAGACCTGGGTGAAAAACTGTTTTTT.

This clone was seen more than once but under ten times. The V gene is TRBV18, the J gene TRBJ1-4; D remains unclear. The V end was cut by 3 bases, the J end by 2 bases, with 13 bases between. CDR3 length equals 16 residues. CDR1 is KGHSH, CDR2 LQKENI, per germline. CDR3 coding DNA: TGTGCCAGCTCACCTCGGGATTTTAGCACTAATGAAAAACTGTTTTTT. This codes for CASSPRDFSTNEKLFF.

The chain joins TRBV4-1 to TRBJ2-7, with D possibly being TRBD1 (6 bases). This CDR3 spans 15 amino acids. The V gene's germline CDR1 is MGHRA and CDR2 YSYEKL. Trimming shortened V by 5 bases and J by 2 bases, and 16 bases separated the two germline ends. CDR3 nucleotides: TGCGCCAGCAGCTTCATCCGGACAGATACCTACGAGCAGTACTTC. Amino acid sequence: CASSFIRTDTYEQYF.